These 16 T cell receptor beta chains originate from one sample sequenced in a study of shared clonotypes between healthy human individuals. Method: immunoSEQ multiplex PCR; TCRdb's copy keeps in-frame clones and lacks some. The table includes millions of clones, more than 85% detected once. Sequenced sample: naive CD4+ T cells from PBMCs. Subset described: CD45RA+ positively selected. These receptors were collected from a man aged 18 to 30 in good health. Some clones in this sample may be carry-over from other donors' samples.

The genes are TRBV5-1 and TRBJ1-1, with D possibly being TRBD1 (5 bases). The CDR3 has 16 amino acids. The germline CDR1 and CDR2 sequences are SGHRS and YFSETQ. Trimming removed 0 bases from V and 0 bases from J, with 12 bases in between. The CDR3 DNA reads TGCGCCAGCAGCTTGGTTTTGGGGCGCATGAACACTGAAGCTTTCTTT. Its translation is CASSLVLGRMNTEAFF.

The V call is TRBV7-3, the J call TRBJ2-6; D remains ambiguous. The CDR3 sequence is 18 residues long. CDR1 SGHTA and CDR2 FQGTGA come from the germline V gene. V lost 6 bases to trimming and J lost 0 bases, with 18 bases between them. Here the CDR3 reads CASSPPGHLLSGANVLTF. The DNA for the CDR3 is TGTGCCAGCAGTCCCCCGGGTCACCTTCTCTCTGGGGCCAACGTCCTGACTTTC.

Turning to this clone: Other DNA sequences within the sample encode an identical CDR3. This CDR3 reads CASSFGGSYEQYF. The CDR3 DNA reads TGTGCCAGCAGTTTCGGTGGGTCCTACGAGCAGTACTTC. The V call is TRBV28, the J call TRBJ2-7, with D hard to call. V was clipped by 3 bases and J by 1 base, with 7 bases between them. There are 13 residues in the CDR3. The germline CDR1 and CDR2 sequences are MDHEN and SYDVKM. Supplemented by reference TRBV28 and TRBJ2-7, the full variable domain reads DVKVTQSSRYLVKRTGEKVFLECVQDMDHENMFWYRQDPGLGLRLIYFSYDVKMKEKGDIPEGYSVSREKKERFSLILESASTNQTSMYLCASSFGGSYEQYFGPGTRLTVT.

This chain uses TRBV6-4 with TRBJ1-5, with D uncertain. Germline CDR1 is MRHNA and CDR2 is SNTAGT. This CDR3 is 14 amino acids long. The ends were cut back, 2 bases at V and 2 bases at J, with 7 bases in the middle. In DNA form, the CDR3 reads TGTGCCAGCAGTGACGAGCATGGCAATCAGCCCCAGCATTTT. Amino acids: CASSDEHGNQPQHF.

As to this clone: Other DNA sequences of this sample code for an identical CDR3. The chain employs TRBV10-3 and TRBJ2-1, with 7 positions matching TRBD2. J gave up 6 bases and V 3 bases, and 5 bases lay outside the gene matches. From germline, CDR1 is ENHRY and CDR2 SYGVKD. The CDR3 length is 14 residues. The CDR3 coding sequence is TGTGCCATCAGTGAACGGGAGGTACCCAATGAGCAGTTCTTC. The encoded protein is CAISEREVPNEQFF.

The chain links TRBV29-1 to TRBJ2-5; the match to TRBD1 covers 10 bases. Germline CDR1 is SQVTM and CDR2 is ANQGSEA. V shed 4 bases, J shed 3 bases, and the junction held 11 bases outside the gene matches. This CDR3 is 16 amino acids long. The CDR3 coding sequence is TGCAGCGTTGCCCTATCGGGACAGGGGTTCGAAGAGACCCAGTACTTC. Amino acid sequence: CSVALSGQGFEETQYF.

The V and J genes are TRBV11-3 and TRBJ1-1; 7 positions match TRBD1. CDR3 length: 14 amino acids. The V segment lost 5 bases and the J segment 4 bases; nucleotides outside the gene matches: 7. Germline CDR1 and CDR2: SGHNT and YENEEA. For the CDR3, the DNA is TGTGCCAGCAGCAATAGACAGGGCTTCACTGAAGCTTTCTTT. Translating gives CASSNRQGFTEAFF.

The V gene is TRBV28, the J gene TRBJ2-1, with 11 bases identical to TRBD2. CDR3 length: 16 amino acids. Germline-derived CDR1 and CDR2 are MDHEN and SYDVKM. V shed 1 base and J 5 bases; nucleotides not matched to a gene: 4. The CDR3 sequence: CASSLFLAGGHNEQFF. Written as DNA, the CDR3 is TGTGCCAGCAGTTTATTCCTAGCGGGAGGCCACAATGAGCAGTTCTTC.

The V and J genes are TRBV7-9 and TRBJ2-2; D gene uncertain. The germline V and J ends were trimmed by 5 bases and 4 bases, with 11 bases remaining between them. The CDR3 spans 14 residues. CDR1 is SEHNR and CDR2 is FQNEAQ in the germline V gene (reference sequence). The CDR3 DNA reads TGTGCCAGCAGCCTACTAATGGCCACCGGGGAGCTGTTTTTT. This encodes CASSLLMATGELFF. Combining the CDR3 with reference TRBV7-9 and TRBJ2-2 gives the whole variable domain DTGVSQNPRHKITKRGQNVTFRCDPISEHNRLYWYRQTLGQGPEFLTYFQNEAQLEKSRLLSDRFSAERPKGSFSTLEIQRTEQGDSAMYLCASSLLMATGELFFGEGSRLTVL.

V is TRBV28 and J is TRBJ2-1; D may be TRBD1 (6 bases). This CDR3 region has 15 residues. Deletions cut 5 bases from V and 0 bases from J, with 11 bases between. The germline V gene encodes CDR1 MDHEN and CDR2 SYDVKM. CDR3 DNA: TGTGCCAGCAGTCACAGGGCGAGCTCCTACAATGAGCAGTTCTTC. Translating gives CASSHRASSYNEQFF.

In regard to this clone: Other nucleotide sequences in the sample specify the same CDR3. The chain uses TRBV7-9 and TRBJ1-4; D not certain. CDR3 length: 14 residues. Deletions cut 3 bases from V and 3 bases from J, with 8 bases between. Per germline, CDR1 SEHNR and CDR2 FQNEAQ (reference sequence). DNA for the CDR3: TGTGCCAGCAGCTTGGAAAGGGCTAATGAAAAACTGTTTTTT. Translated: CASSLERANEKLFF.

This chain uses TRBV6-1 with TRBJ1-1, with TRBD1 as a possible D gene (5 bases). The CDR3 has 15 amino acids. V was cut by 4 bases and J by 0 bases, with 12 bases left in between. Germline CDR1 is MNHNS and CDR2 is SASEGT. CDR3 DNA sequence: TGTGCCAGCAGTGGGTGGGGGGTAATGAACACTGAAGCTTTCTTT. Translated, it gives CASSGWGVMNTEAFF.

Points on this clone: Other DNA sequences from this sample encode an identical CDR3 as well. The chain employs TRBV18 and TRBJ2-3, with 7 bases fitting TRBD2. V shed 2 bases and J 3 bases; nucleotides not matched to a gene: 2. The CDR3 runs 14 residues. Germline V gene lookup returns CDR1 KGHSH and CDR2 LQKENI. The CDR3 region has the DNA TGTGCCAGCTCACCAGGACTAGGGACAGATACGCAGTATTTT. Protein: CASSPGLGTDTQYF.

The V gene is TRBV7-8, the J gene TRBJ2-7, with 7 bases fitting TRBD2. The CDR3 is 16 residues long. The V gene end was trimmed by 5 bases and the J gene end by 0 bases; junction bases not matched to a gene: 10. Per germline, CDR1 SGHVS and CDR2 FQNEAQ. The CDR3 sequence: CASSPHRGGSSYEQYF. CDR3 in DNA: TGTGCCAGCAGCCCTCATCGGGGCGGGAGCTCCTACGAGCAGTACTTC.

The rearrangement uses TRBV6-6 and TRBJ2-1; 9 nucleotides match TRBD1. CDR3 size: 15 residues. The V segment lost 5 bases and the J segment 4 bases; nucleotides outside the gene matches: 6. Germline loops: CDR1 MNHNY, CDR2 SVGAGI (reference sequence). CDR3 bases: TGTGCCAGCAGTCGACCGGGACAGGGTTACAATGAGCAGTTCTTC. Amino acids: CASSRPGQGYNEQFF.

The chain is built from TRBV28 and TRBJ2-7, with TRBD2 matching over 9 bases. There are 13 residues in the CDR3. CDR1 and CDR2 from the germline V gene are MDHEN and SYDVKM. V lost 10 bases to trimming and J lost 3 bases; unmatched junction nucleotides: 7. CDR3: CATRGSGSYEQYF. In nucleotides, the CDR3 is TGTGCCACCCGGGGTAGCGGGAGCTACGAGCAGTACTTC.